Below, one T cell receptor beta chain is given with its context. The antigen is not known. Germline V gene lookup returns CDR1 PRHDT and CDR2 FYEKMQ (reference sequence). Trimming took 6 bases from V and 6 from J, leaving 15 bases between them. This CDR3 is 13 amino acids long. Amplification targeted the TCR beta CDR3 regions, with RNA transcripts as the source material. First-round RT-PCR employed HTBI primers, with a second-round multiplex PCR after it. TCRdb reprocessed the multiplex PCR reads via MiXCR and lists one record per CDR3 protein. Among some 1.1 million distinct CDR3 sequences listed, around a third were seen once. This record belongs to a study of Graves' ophthalmopathy and Graves' hyperthyroidism. Overall study findings and caveats: Among thyroid clonotypes expanded above 0.001 frequency, most also appeared in blood.

Each hyperthyroidism patient was newly diagnosed, with under 2 months' duration, and aged 18 to 65. The specimen was peripheral blood or thyroid tissue (not recorded which). The receptor was derived from an adult man with Graves' hyperthyroidism. The chain is built from TRBV13 and TRBJ2-7; perhaps TRBD2 as D (5 bases). This CDR3 reads CASSESGGIEQYF. In DNA form, the CDR3 reads TGTGCCAGCAGTGAATCCGGAGGAATCGAGCAGTACTTC.